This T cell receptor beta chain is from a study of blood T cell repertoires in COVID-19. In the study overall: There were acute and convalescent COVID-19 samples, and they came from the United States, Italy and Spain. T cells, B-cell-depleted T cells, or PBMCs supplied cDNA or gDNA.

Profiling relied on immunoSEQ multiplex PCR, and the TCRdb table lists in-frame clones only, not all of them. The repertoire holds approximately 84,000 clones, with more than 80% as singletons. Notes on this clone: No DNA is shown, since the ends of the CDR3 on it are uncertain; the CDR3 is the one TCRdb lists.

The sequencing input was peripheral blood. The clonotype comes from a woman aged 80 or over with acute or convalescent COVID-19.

The CDR3 is CASSPAWASGTGTGELFF. The chain joins TRBV21-1 to TRBJ2-2; the table names TRBD2, a call not compared with the DNA. TRBV21-1 is flagged as a pseudogene. The CDR3 is 18 amino acids long, termini counted.